The 7 T cell receptor beta chains below all came from one sample that was sequenced in a study of T cell responses to AZD1222 COVID-19 vaccine. Only in-frame clones appear in the TCRdb table, and some are missing; sequencing was by immunoSEQ multiplex PCR. Of approximately 98,000 clones listed, approximately 90% are singletons. Material: peripheral blood, obtained on day 0 of MenACWY control vaccination. These receptors came from an adult in good health.

The genes are TRBV4-2 and TRBJ1-2; no reliable D call. This CDR3 spans 18 amino acids. Germline assignment: CDR1 LGHNA and CDR2 YNFKEQ. V shed 0 bases and J shed 0 bases, with 17 bases lying between them. In DNA form, the CDR3 reads TGTGCCAGCAGCCAAGATCCCTCTTCGAGGGCGTCTAACTATGGCTACACCTTC. Its protein is CASSQDPSSRASNYGYTF.

The chain links TRBV6-4 to TRBJ2-2; D possibly corresponds to TRBD2 (6 bases). CDR1 is MRHNA, CDR2 SNTAGT, per germline. V was shortened by 7 bases and J by 1 base, with 10 bases between the two germline ends. The CDR3 totals 14 residues. CDR3 in amino acids: CASTPGVNTGELFF. DNA for the CDR3: TGTGCCAGCACCCCGGGGGTGAACACCGGGGAGCTGTTTTTT.

Only a few counts were recorded for this clone. This chain links TRBV27 with TRBJ2-7, with 8 bases fitting TRBD1. The germline gives CDR1 MNHEY, CDR2 SMNVEV (reference sequence). Losses at the gene ends were 8 bases for V and 4 bases for J; bases not matched to a gene: 7. CDR3 size: 13 residues. For the CDR3, the DNA is TGTGCCAGCCAGGACAGGGTCAGGTACGAGCAGTACTTC. Amino acids: CASQDRVRYEQYF.

This clone was seen only once. The J gene is TRBJ1-1, the V gene TRBV28; D is undetermined. V shed 6 bases and J shed 1 base, with 12 bases lying between them. Germline V gives CDR1 MDHEN, CDR2 SYDVKM. The CDR3 is 14 residues long. CDR3 amino acids: CASRRTDSNTEAFF. CDR3 sequence (DNA): TGTGCCAGCAGGAGAACGGACTCGAACACTGAAGCTTTCTTT. The complete variable domain, with remaining parts taken from reference TRBV28 and TRBJ1-1, reads DVKVTQSSRYLVKRTGEKVFLECVQDMDHENMFWYRQDPGLGLRLIYFSYDVKMKEKGDIPEGYSVSREKKERFSLILESASTNQTSMYLCASRRTDSNTEAFFGQGTRLTVV.

This clone came up once. The genes are TRBV5-8 and TRBJ2-2, with D possibly TRBD2 on 6 matching bases. This CDR3 region has 13 residues. In germline, CDR1 is SGHTS, CDR2 YDEGEE. The V and J ends lost 4 bases and 5 bases respectively, with 9 bases between them. CDR3 nucleotides: TGTGCCAGCAGCCCCCGGGGGACCGGGGAGCTGTTTTTT. This encodes CASSPRGTGELFF. The full variable domain, in which reference TRBV5-8 and TRBJ2-2 provide the parts outside the CDR3, is EAGVTQSPTHLIKTRGQQATLRCSPISGHTSVYWYQQALGLGLQFLLWYDEGEERNRGNFPPRFSGRQFPNYSSELNVNALELEDSALYLCASSPRGTGELFFGEGSRLTVL.

The chain joins TRBV9 to TRBJ2-1, with 8 bases lining up with TRBD2. The V gene end was trimmed by 4 bases and the J gene end by 8 bases; junction bases not matched to a gene: 11. This CDR3 is 15 amino acids long. Germline V gives CDR1 SGDLS, CDR2 YYNGEE. CDR3 sequence reads: CASSPKTGGPHEQFF. DNA of the CDR3: TGTGCCAGCAGCCCCAAGACGGGGGGGCCCCATGAGCAGTTCTTC.

In DNA, the CDR3 is TGCGCCAGCAGTTACACAGATACGCAGTATTTT. Translation: CASSYTDTQYF. The J gene is TRBJ2-3, the V gene TRBV5-1, with unresolved D. The CDR3 contains 11 residues. V lost 5 bases to trimming and J lost 2 bases, with 3 bases between them. Per the germline V gene, CDR1 is SGHRS and CDR2 is YFSETQ.